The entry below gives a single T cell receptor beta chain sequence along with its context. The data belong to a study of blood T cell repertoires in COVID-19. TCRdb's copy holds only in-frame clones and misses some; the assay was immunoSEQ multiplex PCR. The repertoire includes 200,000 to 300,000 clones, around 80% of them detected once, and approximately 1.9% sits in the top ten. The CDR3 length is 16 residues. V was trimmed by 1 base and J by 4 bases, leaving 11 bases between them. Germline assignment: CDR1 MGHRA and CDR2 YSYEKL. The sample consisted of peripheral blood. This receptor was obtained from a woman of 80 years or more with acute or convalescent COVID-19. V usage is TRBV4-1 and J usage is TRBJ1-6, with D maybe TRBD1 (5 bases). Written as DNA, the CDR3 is TGCGCCAGCAGCCAAGTTGGGCAGGGTTATAATTCACCCCTCCACTTT. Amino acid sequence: CASSQVGQGYNSPLHF.